The clone carrying this T cell receptor (beta chain) has ten or more counts. The antigen is not known. This entry is derived from a study of blood T cells in healthy people across ages. Whole-study findings and limits: The study found TCR beta diversity correlated strongly with naive T cell percentage.

V was trimmed by 3 bases and J by 0 bases, leaving 18 bases between them. Germline V gene lookup returns CDR1 SEHNR and CDR2 FQNEAQ (reference sequence). This CDR3 has 17 residues. Isolating PBMCs gave at least 7 million of these cells per sample. Primers used in a second PCR of roughly 7 to 12 cycles were a sample-barcoded 5' primer and a J-beta primer mix. Each CDR3 protein gets one entry after TCRdb re-called the 5' RACE reads with MiXCR. Of about 1,800,000 distinct CDR3 sequences listed, 28% are singletons. Sequenced: blood. The clonotype comes from a woman under 40 in good health. J is TRBJ2-7 and V is TRBV7-9; possible D gene TRBD1, 6 bases. The CDR3 coding sequence is TGTGCCAGCAGCTTTGGGGGAGAGGAAGGGGGCTCCTACGAGCAGTACTTC. This codes for CASSFGGEEGGSYEQYF.